These T cell receptor beta chains were read from a single sample in a study of blood T cell repertoires in COVID-19. Repertoires were generated with immunoSEQ multiplex PCR, while TCRdb's copy carries only in-frame clones and drops some. The sample shows fewer than 200,000 clones, about nine tenths of them seen only once. The material sequenced was peripheral blood. The receptor set was obtained from a man between 25 and 39 years old with COVID-19, enrolled during active disease. Each CDR3 is given with its conserved first and last residue. The D gene is left open where the match is weak. Some rows mark clone size as missing; the rest say once, few, many or name a class of expanded clone.

v_call: TRBV14
d_call: TRBD2
j_call: TRBJ2-2
clone_size: NA
cdr3_aa: CASSQDVTAGGRPRGTGELFF
cdr3_nt: TGTGCCAGCAGCCAAGACGTGACCGCGGGGGGAAGACCCAGGGGCACCGGGGAGCTGTTTTTT

v_call: TRBV20-1
d_call: NA
j_call: TRBJ1-1
clone_size: NA
cdr3_aa: CSASGSAEAFF
cdr3_nt: TGCAGTGCTAGTGGTTCGGCTGAAGCTTTCTTT

v_call: TRBV28
d_call: TRBD1
j_call: TRBJ2-1
clone_size: NA
cdr3_aa: CASSFTRQGSYNEQFF
cdr3_nt: TGTGCCAGCAGCTTTACGCGACAGGGGAGTTACAATGAGCAGTTCTTC

v_call: TRBV24-1
d_call: TRBD1
j_call: TRBJ1-2
clone_size: NA
cdr3_aa: CAAQGAIGQDNYGYTF
cdr3_nt: TGTGCCGCTCAGGGGGCTATAGGACAGGATAACTATGGCTACACCTTC

v_call: TRBV7-6
d_call: NA
j_call: TRBJ1-3
clone_size: NA
cdr3_aa: CASSFDVPTGGNTIYF
cdr3_nt: TGTGCCAGCAGCTTTGATGTCCCGACAGGCGGAAACACCATATATTTT

v_call: TRBV19
d_call: TRBD1
j_call: TRBJ1-2
clone_size: NA
cdr3_aa: CASSILLQGFGYTF
cdr3_nt: TGTGCCAGTAGTATCCTACTACAGGGGTTTGGCTACACCTTC

v_call: TRBV5-1
d_call: TRBD2
j_call: TRBJ2-7
clone_size: NA
cdr3_aa: CASSLGLAGGPIHEQYF
cdr3_nt: TGCGCCAGCAGCTTGGGGCTAGCGGGAGGGCCGATCCACGAGCAGTACTTC

v_call: TRBV4-1
d_call: TRBD2
j_call: TRBJ2-1
clone_size: NA
cdr3_aa: CASSQGYGTSDNEQFF
cdr3_nt: TGCGCCAGCAGCCAAGGCTATGGGACTAGCGACAATGAGCAGTTCTTC

v_call: TRBV7-6
d_call: NA
j_call: TRBJ2-5
clone_size: NA
cdr3_aa: CASSSQGWGETQYF
cdr3_nt: TGTGCCAGCAGTTCGCAGGGGTGGGGGGAGACCCAGTACTTC

v_call: TRBV10-1
d_call: NA
j_call: TRBJ1-5
clone_size: NA
cdr3_aa: CASWTEKNQPQHF
cdr3_nt: TGCGCCAGCTGGACAGAGAAAAATCAGCCCCAGCATTTT

v_call: TRBV28
d_call: NA
j_call: TRBJ1-1
clone_size: few
cdr3_aa: CASSLVANTEAFF
cdr3_nt: TGTGCCAGCAGTTTGGTAGCGAACACTGAAGCTTTCTTT

v_call: TRBV7-9
d_call: NA
j_call: TRBJ2-7
clone_size: NA
cdr3_aa: CASSSILGVYEQYF
cdr3_nt: TGTGCCAGCAGTAGCATCCTGGGAGTCTACGAGCAGTACTTC

v_call: TRBV10-3
d_call: NA
j_call: TRBJ1-1
clone_size: once
cdr3_aa: CAVRGGPNTEAFF
cdr3_nt: TGTGCCGTAAGGGGGGGTCCGAACACTGAAGCTTTCTTT

v_call: TRBV15
d_call: NA
j_call: TRBJ1-1
clone_size: once
cdr3_aa: CATSRDQRDTEAFF
cdr3_nt: TGTGCCACCAGCAGAGATCAGAGGGACACTGAAGCTTTCTTT

v_call: TRBV6-2/TRBV6-3
d_call: TRBD1
j_call: TRBJ1-2
clone_size: NA
cdr3_aa: CASSEPGQGIGYTF
cdr3_nt: TGTGCCAGCAGCGAACCGGGACAGGGTATTGGCTACACCTTC